Below, 5 T cell receptor beta chains from the same sample are listed, as sequenced in a study of cytomegalovirus exposure and HLA in healthy donors. Researchers ran the PCR with 60 Vbeta and 13 Jbeta primers. Some clones are missing from TCRdb's copy, which holds only in-frame ones; the method was immunoSEQ multiplex PCR. The data contain about 160,000 clones, 75% to 90% of them singletons. The sequencing input was PBMCs. These receptors originate from a male donor in good health and CMV-seropositive.

The chain combines TRBV4-1 with TRBJ1-1; D might be TRBD1 (6 bases). This CDR3 region has 15 residues. Germline V gene lookup returns CDR1 MGHRA and CDR2 YSYEKL. V gave up 7 bases and J gave up 3 bases, with 18 bases separating them. The DNA of the CDR3 is TGCGCCAGCAAGTTGAGGGAGGGGGGCGACACTGAAGCTTTCTTT. The encoded protein is CASKLREGGDTEAFF.

The chain joins TRBV6-4 to TRBJ1-4, with a possible D match to TRBD1 (5 bases). The CDR3 loop spans 15 amino acids. Germline V gene lookup returns CDR1 MRHNA and CDR2 SNTAGT. With 4 bases removed from V and 8 bases from J, the gap between germline ends came to 17 bases. The CDR3 here is CASSVSALRGEKLFF. The CDR3 nucleotides are TGTGCCAGCAGTGTGTCGGCGCTACGGGGGGAAAAACTGTTTTTT.

The chain couples TRBV5-8 to TRBJ1-1; D might be TRBD1 (5 bases). Trimming removed 6 bases from V and 5 bases from J, with 14 bases in between. The germline CDR1 and CDR2 sequences are SGHTS and YDEGEE. The CDR3 is 13 amino acids. Written as DNA, the CDR3 is TGTGCCAGCACCTCGATGGGGGGAACTGAAGCTTTCTTT. This sequence encodes CASTSMGGTEAFF.

The chain combines TRBV6-5 with TRBJ2-7; TRBD1 aligns across 7 bases. CDR3 length equals 13 residues. The V gene's germline CDR1 is MNHEY and CDR2 SVGAGI. The J segment lost 3 bases and the V segment lost 6 bases, leaving 5 bases of the junction unmatched. The CDR3 reads CASSSTGIYEQYF. The CDR3 DNA reads TGTGCCAGCAGCTCGACAGGGATCTACGAGCAGTACTTC.

The J gene is TRBJ2-4, the V gene TRBV21-1; the listed D gene, TRBD2, was not tested against the DNA. TRBV21-1 is a pseudogene segment. This CDR3 spans 20 amino acids. CDR3 sequence: CASTDLGTSGRTLGKNIQYF. CDR3 nucleotide sequence: TGTGCCAGCACCGACCTAGGGACTAGCGGGAGAACTTTAGGTAAAAACATTCAGTACTTC.